The clone carrying this T cell receptor beta chain has a count of ten or more. Its specificity is unknown. This entry comes from a study of regulatory T cells in long-lasting Graves disease. General study results and limits: Public clonotype sharing was higher in persistent than newly diagnosed patients. Limited samples may have lowered accuracy. Newly diagnosed disease favored TRBV20-1 and TRBJ2-1 over persistent disease.

This CDR3 comprises 12 residues. The V gene lost 4 bases and the J gene lost 12 bases, with 13 bases spanning the gap. Germline loops: CDR1 SGHTA, CDR2 FQGTGA. Relying on iRepertoire HTBI primers and Arm-PCR of CDR3 regions, the team built TCR beta libraries. TCRdb independently ran MiXCR on the multiplex PCR reads; one entry per CDR3 protein. The sample lists roughly 400,000 distinct CDR3 sequences; under 25% were seen once. Regarding time point: persistent/refractory GD, antithyroid drugs over 5 years with positive TRAb. Making the TCR library involved RNA that had been extracted from PBMCs. The source was peripheral blood mononuclear cells (PBMCs), collected when the disease was refractory, from a patient treated with antithyroid drugs. The source is a female donor with Graves disease. The chain combines TRBV7-3 with TRBJ2-1; TRBD2 might be the D (6 bases). The CDR3, as DNA: TGTGCCAGCAGCTCTCAGGAGGGTTTGCAGTTCTTC. Amino acids: CASSSQEGLQFF.